This record covers a single T cell receptor (beta chain). The data belong to a study of T cells after yellow fever vaccination. Study observations and caveats: Although most clonotypes did not, a small share appeared in both CD4 and CD8 compartments.

TCR cDNA, made by 5'RACE template switching, carried an added universal primer site and UMIs. TCRdb re-derived calls from the 5' RACE reads in MiXCR, one entry per CDR3 protein. The repertoire consists of roughly 100,000 distinct CDR3 sequences, with 7.5% to 10% occurring once and the leading ten covering approximately 16%. Here the sequenced sample was CD8+ T cells not binding an NS4B(214-222) dextramer, sorted from PBMCs, taken approximately 16 days after the first yellow fever vaccination. This sequence was found in a man aged 18 to 30 who received the YFV17D yellow fever vaccine.

This chain's CDR3 is CSARDSSGGDLLTDTQYF. CDR3 nucleotides: TGCAGTGCTAGAGATAGTAGCGGGGGGGATCTACTAACAGATACGCAGTATTTT. The V and J genes are TRBV20-1 and TRBJ2-3, with 11 bases matching TRBD2. Germline V CDR1 and CDR2: DFQATT, SNEGSKA (reference sequence). V was clipped by 0 bases and J by 3 bases; unmatched bases: 11. There are 18 residues in the CDR3.